These 11 T cell receptor beta chains were all obtained from the same sample, sequenced in a study of PD-L1 blockade in urothelial cancer. Produced via immunoSEQ multiplex PCR; TCRdb's table is partial and in-frame only. The repertoire includes roughly 60,000 clones, around 79% of them detected once, and about 4.5% sits in the top ten. Sequences were derived from PBMCs, sampled around atezolizumab (anti-PD-L1) treatment. These receptors originate from a man between 65 and 85 years old with urothelial cancer.

V and J are TRBV19 and TRBJ1-4; TRBD1 might be the D (6 bases). V was trimmed by 3 bases and J by 7 bases, leaving 6 bases between them. Germline loops: CDR1 LNHDA, CDR2 SQIVND (reference sequence). The CDR3 totals 12 residues. DNA of the CDR3: TGTGCCAGTAGTATCAGGGGTGAAAAACTGTTTTTT. Translated, it gives CASSIRGEKLFF.

The V gene is TRBV5-1, the J gene TRBJ1-2; tentative D call: TRBD1 (6 bases). CDR1 is SGHRS and CDR2 is YFSETQ in the germline V gene. The ends were cut back, 5 bases at V and 3 bases at J, with 17 bases in the middle. The CDR3 has 15 residues. For the CDR3, the DNA is TGCGCCAGCAGTAAGGGAGCAGGGGTTGACTATGGCTACACCTTC. Its translation is CASSKGAGVDYGYTF.

V and J are TRBV19 and TRBJ2-4, with 8 bases fitting TRBD1. The CDR3 contains 15 residues. V shed 4 bases, J shed 7 bases, and the junction held 9 bases outside the gene matches. CDR1 is LNHDA, CDR2 SQIVND, per germline (reference sequence). CDR3 nucleotides: TGTGCCAGTAGTAGGGGGCAGGGACAGGAGAACATTCAGTACTTC. Amino acid sequence: CASSRGQGQENIQYF.

The chain carries TRBV2 and TRBJ2-2; D may be TRBD1 or TRBD2 (7 bases each). Germline CDR1 and CDR2: SNHLY and FYNNEI. V was cut by 6 bases and J by 4 bases, with 15 bases left in between. CDR3 length: 15 amino acids. DNA of the CDR3: TGTGCCAGCAGCGAACAGGGGAGGGTCACCGGGGAGCTGTTTTTT. This gives the protein CASSEQGRVTGELFF.

The chain has TRBV19 and TRBJ1-1; TRBD1 might be the D (5 bases). Germline V gives CDR1 LNHDA, CDR2 SQIVND (reference sequence). CDR3 length: 14 residues. The V end was cut by 5 bases, the J end by 1 base, with 11 bases between. The CDR3 DNA follows: TGTGCCAGTAGTGCCGGGACTGCGAACACTGAAGCTTTCTTT. Translation: CASSAGTANTEAFF.

This clone was observed a handful of times. The J gene is TRBJ2-6, the V gene TRBV15, with 7 bases matching TRBD1. The CDR3 is made up of 17 amino acids. Trimming took 3 bases from V and 2 from J; bases not matched to a gene: 7. Germline values: CDR1 LNHNV, CDR2 YYDKDF (reference sequence). CDR3 amino acids: CATSRVLGTAGANVLTF. DNA for the CDR3: TGTGCCACCAGCAGGGTCCTTGGGACAGCTGGGGCCAACGTCCTGACTTTC.

The V call is TRBV18, the J call TRBJ1-4, with 8 bases fitting TRBD1. Trimming at V came to 6 bases and at J to 6 bases, leaving 12 bases not matched to a gene. Germline V lookup: CDR1 KGHSH, CDR2 LQKENI. The CDR3 has 16 residues. CDR3 amino acids: CASSPIRQGRDEKLFF. Here the CDR3 DNA reads TGTGCCAGCTCTCCCATTAGACAGGGGCGAGATGAAAAACTGTTTTTT. Filled out from reference TRBV18 and TRBJ1-4, the complete variable domain reads NAGVMQNPRHLVRRRGQEARLRCSPMKGHSHVYWYRQLPEEGLKFMVYLQKENIIDESGMPKERFSAEFPKEGPSILRIQQVVRGDSAAYFCASSPIRQGRDEKLFFGSGTQLSVL.

The V call is TRBV9, the J call TRBJ1-1; D perhaps matches TRBD1 (5 bases). This CDR3 is 14 amino acids long. Germline values: CDR1 SGDLS, CDR2 YYNGEE. The germline V and J ends were trimmed by 4 bases and 3 bases, with 13 bases remaining between them. The CDR3 nucleotides are TGTGCCAGCAGCACCAGCACGGGGGACACTGAAGCTTTCTTT. Protein product: CASSTSTGDTEAFF.

The chain carries TRBV15 and TRBJ2-4; D is perhaps TRBD1 (6 bases). CDR1 LNHNV and CDR2 YYDKDF come from the germline V gene (reference sequence). Trimming removed 3 bases at V and 0 bases at J, with 18 bases between. The CDR3 contains 18 residues. The CDR3 reads CATSRWQGIGLAKNIQYF. Written as DNA, the CDR3 is TGTGCCACCAGCAGGTGGCAGGGGATCGGTCTAGCCAAAAACATTCAGTACTTC. Looking up the rest from reference TRBV15 and TRBJ2-4 gives the full variable domain: DAMVIQNPRYQVTQFGKPVTLSCSQTLNHNVMYWYQQKSSQAPKLLFHYYDKDFNNEADTPDNFQSRRPNTSFCFLDIRSPGLGDTAMYLCATSRWQGIGLAKNIQYFGAGTRLSVL.

This chain uses TRBV6-1 with TRBJ1-2; possibly TRBD1 for D (5 bases). The germline CDR1 and CDR2 sequences are MNHNS and SASEGT. The CDR3 has 14 residues. V was clipped by 7 bases and J by 8 bases, with 20 bases between them. The CDR3 sequence: CASTGGAGLGGYTF. The CDR3 DNA reads TGTGCCAGCACGGGAGGGGCCGGCTTGGGAGGCTACACCTTC.

This chain uses TRBV2 with TRBJ2-2; the D gene is possibly TRBD2 (5 bases). Germline V gene sequence: CDR1 SNHLY, CDR2 FYNNEI. The CDR3 spans 14 residues. Trimming shortened V by 7 bases and J by 0 bases, and 9 bases separated the two germline ends. The CDR3 DNA reads as TGTGCCAGCACCACAGCGGCGAACACCGGGGAGCTGTTTTTT. This gives the protein CASTTAANTGELFF. The full variable domain, completed using reference TRBV2 and TRBJ2-2, is EPEVTQTPSHQVTQMGQEVILRCVPISNHLYFYWYRQILGQKVEFLVSFYNNEISEKSEIFDDQFSVERPDGSNFTLKIRSTKLEDSAMYFCASTTAANTGELFFGEGSRLTVL.